The present T cell receptor beta chain was sequenced within a study of T cells after yellow fever vaccination. CDR1 is SNHLY, CDR2 FYNNEI, per germline. The V gene lost 9 bases and the J gene lost 0 bases, with 12 bases spanning the gap. The CDR3 spans 14 residues. For TCR, cDNA came from 5'RACE template switching, which added a universal primer site and UMIs. TCRdb called the 5' RACE reads again in MiXCR, with one record for every CDR3 protein. The table shows 1,200 or so distinct CDR3 sequences, with 56% occurring only once. In its sample, this clonotype ranks as medium-sized. The V and J genes are TRBV2 and TRBJ2-1; D is uncertain. The material was PBMCs, either bulk or a sorted T-cell subset (CD4+, CD8+, memory, or dextramer-sorted; not recorded which), obtained on the day of the yellow fever booster vaccination. The source of this sequence is a man younger than 35 who received the YFV17D yellow fever vaccine. The CDR3 loop reads CASRSLSSYNEQFF. The CDR3 DNA reads TGTGCCAGTCGTAGCCTTAGCTCCTACAATGAGCAGTTCTTC.